This passage covers 5 T cell receptor beta chains from one sample sequenced in a study of cytomegalovirus exposure and HLA in healthy donors. The PCR had 60 Vbeta and 13 Jbeta primers. The data were produced by immunoSEQ multiplex PCR, yet TCRdb's version contains in-frame clones alone and is incomplete. The sample has roughly 100,000 clones; around 80% are singletons. The sequencing input was PBMCs. The receptors originated from a woman between 35 and 50 years old in good health and CMV-seronegative.

The chain employs TRBV5-1 and TRBJ2-1; D gene unclear. The CDR3 runs to 15 residues. Germline assignment: CDR1 SGHRS and CDR2 YFSETQ. V was clipped by 2 bases and J by 1 base, with 10 bases between them. This chain's CDR3 is CASSFNQRSYNEQFF. CDR3 coding DNA: TGCGCCAGCAGCTTCAATCAGAGGTCCTACAATGAGCAGTTCTTC.

The chain has TRBV5-4 and TRBJ1-3, with 8 bases identical to TRBD1. The CDR3 spans 16 residues. The V and J ends lost 4 bases and 0 bases, in that order; junction bases with no gene match: 6. Germline-derived CDR1 and CDR2 are SGHNT and YYREEE (reference sequence). CDR3 amino acids: CASSGRTGLSGNTIYF. The CDR3 region has the DNA TGTGCCAGCAGCGGACGGACAGGGCTCTCTGGAAACACCATATATTTT.

Only a few counts were recorded for this clone. The chain has TRBV28 and TRBJ1-2, with D hard to call. The CDR3 totals 12 residues. V was cut by 6 bases and J by 5 bases, with 10 bases left in between. Germline V gene sequence: CDR1 MDHEN, CDR2 SYDVKM. The CDR3 here is CASRNTPYGYTF. As DNA, the CDR3 is TGTGCCAGCAGAAATACACCTTATGGCTACACCTTC.

The DNA of the CDR3 is TGTGCCAGCAGTAGGGGTGGGGATAATCAGCCCCAGCATTTT. Translation: CASSRGGDNQPQHF. J is TRBJ1-5 and V is TRBV28; D is possibly TRBD1 (5 bases). Per germline, CDR1 MDHEN and CDR2 SYDVKM. Trimming removed 5 bases at V and 4 bases at J, with 12 bases between. The CDR3 is 14 residues long.

About this clone: The sample contains more than one DNA sequence encoding this CDR3. The V gene is TRBV29-1, the J gene TRBJ1-1; D not resolved. The germline V gene encodes CDR1 SQVTM and CDR2 ANQGSEA. Trimming cost V 4 bases and J 0 bases, with 12 bases left between them. CDR3 length: 14 residues. The CDR3 DNA is TGCAGCGTTGCGATAGGCGGCATGAACACTGAAGCTTTCTTT. Translated: CSVAIGGMNTEAFF.